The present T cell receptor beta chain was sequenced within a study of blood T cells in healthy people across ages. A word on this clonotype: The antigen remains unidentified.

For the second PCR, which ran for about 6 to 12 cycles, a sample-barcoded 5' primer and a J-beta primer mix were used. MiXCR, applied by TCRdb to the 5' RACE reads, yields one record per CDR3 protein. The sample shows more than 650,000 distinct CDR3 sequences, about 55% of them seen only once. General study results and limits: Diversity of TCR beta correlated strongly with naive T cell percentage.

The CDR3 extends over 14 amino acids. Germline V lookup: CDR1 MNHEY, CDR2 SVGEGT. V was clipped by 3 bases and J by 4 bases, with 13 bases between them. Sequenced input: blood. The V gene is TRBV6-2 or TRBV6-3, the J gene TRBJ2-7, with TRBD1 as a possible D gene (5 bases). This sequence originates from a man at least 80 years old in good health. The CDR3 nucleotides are TGTGCCAGCAGTTATGGGCAGGGATGGTACGAGCAGTACTTC. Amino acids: CASSYGQGWYEQYF.